The 25 T cell receptor beta chains below all came from one sample that was sequenced in a study of Ad26.COV2.S vaccination and SARS-CoV-2 variants. The table came from immunoSEQ multiplex PCR; TCRdb's copy has only in-frame clones and leaves some out. The data show fewer than 500,000 clones, about nine tenths seen once. Treatment in this sample: around 19 received Ad26.COV2.S at low or high dose, single or two shots; 5 received placebo; per-sample allocation not given. Sample collection was performed on day 63 after the first vaccine or placebo injection. The sample consisted of peripheral blood, taken in a trial of Ad26.COV2.S vaccine versus placebo. Source of these receptors: a person between 18 and 59 years old who received the Ad26.COV2.S COVID-19 vaccine or a placebo.

The V gene is TRBV10-3, the J gene TRBJ1-2, with D possibly TRBD1 on 6 matching bases. The CDR3 sequence is 13 residues long. V was shortened by 6 bases and J by 0 bases, with 8 bases between the two germline ends. CDR1 and CDR2 from the germline V gene are ENHRY and SYGVKD. The DNA of the CDR3 is TGTGCCATCAGGGACAGCTCTAACTATGGCTACACCTTC. Protein sequence: CAIRDSSNYGYTF.

The V call is TRBV7-2, the J call TRBJ2-7; 11 positions agree with TRBD2. The CDR3 consists of 16 residues. Germline V gives CDR1 SGHTA, CDR2 FQGNSA. V shed 1 base, J shed 4 bases, and the junction held 6 bases outside the gene matches. CDR3 DNA: TGTGCCAGCAGCTTAGGAAGGCTAGCGGGAGGTTACGAGCAGTACTTC. Its translation: CASSLGRLAGGYEQYF.

The gene calls are TRBV27 and TRBJ2-7; no definite D call. CDR1 is MNHEY, CDR2 SMNVEV, per germline (reference sequence). Between the trimmed V and J ends, which lost 3 bases and 5 bases, there was a span of 5 bases. The length of the CDR3 is 11 residues. As DNA, the CDR3 is TGTGCCAGCAGTTTGGTCCACGAGCAGTACTTC. Residues: CASSLVHEQYF.

The chain carries TRBV5-4 and TRBJ1-2; 9 positions match TRBD1. Trimming removed 3 bases from V and 8 bases from J; junction bases left unmatched: 11. The CDR3 consists of 15 residues. Germline CDR1 and CDR2: SGHNT and YYREEE (reference sequence). The CDR3: CASSSLGTGSVGYTF. The CDR3 DNA follows: TGTGCCAGCAGCTCTTTAGGGACAGGGAGTGTCGGCTACACCTTC.

The V call is TRBV19, the J call TRBJ2-7; 10 bases match TRBD1. The V gene end was trimmed by 5 bases and the J gene end by 2 bases; junction bases not matched to a gene: 3. Germline loops: CDR1 LNHDA, CDR2 SQIVND (reference sequence). This CDR3 has 14 amino acids. For the CDR3, the DNA is TGTGCCAGTAGTGTCGGACAGGGGGCCTACGAGCAGTACTTC. It codes for CASSVGQGAYEQYF.

The genes are TRBV18 and TRBJ1-3, with D perhaps matching TRBD1 (5 bases). Germline CDR1 is KGHSH and CDR2 is LQKENI. The length of the CDR3 is 14 residues. The ends were cut back, 3 bases at V and 4 bases at J, with 10 bases in the middle. The CDR3 nucleotides are TGTGCCAGCTCACCCGGCAGGGAAGGAAACACCATATATTTT. Protein sequence: CASSPGREGNTIYF.

DNA of the CDR3: TGCAGCGTAGACAGGGTAGGCGAGCAGTACTTC. It is translated as CSVDRVGEQYF. The chain has TRBV29-1 and TRBJ2-7, with 7 bases fitting TRBD1. From germline, CDR1 is SQVTM and CDR2 ANQGSEA. The V segment lost 6 bases and the J segment 6 bases; nucleotides outside the gene matches: 5. This CDR3 comprises 11 residues.

The table lists this clone with a few counts. The gene calls are TRBV18 and TRBJ1-5; TRBD1 matches at 9 bases. Trimming cost V 6 bases and J 4 bases; bases outside gene matches: 10. CDR1 and CDR2 from the germline V gene are KGHSH and LQKENI. There are 16 residues in the CDR3. The CDR3, as DNA: TGTGCCAGCTCCCCCGGGACAGGGAGGGATAATCAGCCCCAGCATTTT. It yields the protein CASSPGTGRDNQPQHF.

This chain links TRBV3-1 (or the pseudogene TRBV3-2) with TRBJ2-7, with D possibly matching TRBD1 (5 bases). V dropped 1 base and J dropped 1 base, with 20 bases sitting between them. In germline, CDR1 is LGHDT, CDR2 YNNKEL (reference sequence). This CDR3 contains 18 residues. CDR3 sequence (DNA): TGTGCCAGCAGCCAAGGATTATACAGGTCCTCAAGATCCTACGAGCAGTACTTC. Translation: CASSQGLYRSSRSYEQYF.

Only one count was recorded for this clone. The gene calls are TRBV6-5 and TRBJ2-7, with D perhaps matching TRBD1 or TRBD2 (5 bases each). Deletions cut 2 bases from V and 6 bases from J, with 8 bases between. The CDR3 sequence is 12 residues long. Germline CDR1 and CDR2: MNHEY and SVGAGI. The CDR3 sequence is CASSYDGAEQYF. The CDR3 DNA reads TGTGCCAGCAGTTACGACGGGGCCGAGCAGTACTTC.

The J gene is TRBJ1-6, the V gene TRBV24-1, with D tentatively TRBD1 (5 bases). The germline V and J ends were trimmed by 4 bases and 14 bases, with 14 bases remaining between them. CDR3 length: 13 amino acids. Germline values: CDR1 KGHDR, CDR2 SFDVKD. The DNA for the CDR3 is TGTGCCACCAGTGAGTCCGCAGGGAGGGCCCTCCACTTT. The encoded protein is CATSESAGRALHF.

In its sample, this clone was seen a few times. The same CDR3 can be traced to other DNA sequences in this sample. The chain employs TRBV28 and TRBJ2-5; D possibly corresponds to TRBD2 (6 bases). The CDR3 covers 12 residues. Trimming took 5 bases from V and 8 from J, leaving 12 bases between them. Looked up from germline, CDR1 is MDHEN and CDR2 is SYDVKM. CDR3 in DNA: TGTGCCAGCAGTGGGACTCTGGAAACCCAGTACTTC. It is translated as CASSGTLETQYF.

The J gene is TRBJ2-7, the V gene TRBV18, with TRBD2 matching 14 bases. Germline values: CDR1 KGHSH, CDR2 LQKENI. Trimming cost V 3 bases and J 3 bases; bases outside gene matches: 10. The CDR3 consists of 18 residues. As DNA, the CDR3 is TGTGCCAGCTCACCGGGACTAGCGGGAGAGATTTTTTTCTACGAGCAGTACTTC. Amino acid sequence: CASSPGLAGEIFFYEQYF.

The CDR3 DNA reads as TGTGCCAGCAGCTCCCTAGCGAATGAGCAGTTCTTC. Translated, it gives CASSSLANEQFF. V gene TRBV5-6 combines with J gene TRBJ2-1; D perhaps matches TRBD2 (6 bases). The V end was cut by 3 bases, the J end by 7 bases, with 8 bases between. CDR1 SGHDT and CDR2 YYEEEE come from the germline V gene. The CDR3 length is 12 residues.

This rearrangement joins TRBV11-3 to TRBJ2-7, with 7 bases aligning to TRBD2. V trimming: 5 bases; J trimming: 1 base; junction bases outside the gene matches: 8. The CDR3 is 15 amino acids. Germline V gives CDR1 SGHNT, CDR2 YENEEA. CDR3 in DNA: TGTGCCAGCAGCGATCCGGGGGGAGAATCCTACGAGCAGTACTTC. The encoded protein is CASSDPGGESYEQYF.

J is TRBJ2-1 and V is TRBV7-3; 7 bases match TRBD2. V dropped 4 bases and J dropped 9; count of bases not matched to a gene: 12. Germline V lookup: CDR1 SGHTA, CDR2 FQGTGA. The length of the CDR3 is 15 residues. The CDR3 region is CASSSGGRGTTEQFF. The CDR3 DNA reads as TGTGCCAGCAGCTCGGGCGGGAGAGGTACAACTGAGCAGTTCTTC.

For the CDR3, the DNA is TGTGCCAGCAATACAGGAGTTCTCGTCACAGATACGCAGTATTTT. This codes for CASNTGVLVTDTQYF. The rearrangement joins TRBV6-5 to TRBJ2-3; D possibly corresponds to TRBD1 (5 bases). V was cut by 7 bases and J by 2 bases, with 16 bases left in between. CDR1 is MNHEY, CDR2 SVGAGI, per germline. This CDR3 is 15 amino acids long.

This chain uses TRBV7-9 with TRBJ2-7; TRBD2 aligns across 10 bases. This CDR3 contains 18 residues. Germline-derived CDR1 and CDR2 are SEHNR and FQNEAQ (reference sequence). The V and J ends lost 4 bases and 5 bases, in that order; junction bases with no gene match: 17. The CDR3 sequence is CASSSYGVAGGLKHEQYF. The CDR3 coding sequence is TGTGCCAGCAGCTCCTACGGTGTAGCGGGAGGCCTTAAGCACGAGCAGTACTTC.

The CDR3: CASSPRGGEEETQYF. CDR3 nucleotides: TGTGCCAGCAGCCCCCGGGGGGGAGAGGAGGAGACCCAGTACTTC. V usage is TRBV9 and J usage is TRBJ2-5; TRBD2 matches at 8 bases. Germline trimming cut 4 bases from V and 5 bases from J; bases unmatched to any gene: 10. CDR1 and CDR2 (germline): SGDLS, YYNGEE. The CDR3 contains 15 residues.

This clone was seen a few times. The chain employs TRBV28 and TRBJ1-5; 11 bases align to TRBD1. There are 16 residues in the CDR3. CDR1 MDHEN and CDR2 SYDVKM come from the germline V gene. With 2 bases clipped from V and 6 bases from J, the junction kept 6 bases outside the gene matches. The chain's CDR3 is CASSLIAGQGGQPQHF. DNA of the CDR3: TGTGCCAGCAGTTTAATCGCGGGACAGGGGGGTCAGCCCCAGCATTTT.

Concerning this clone itself: In the same sample, other DNA sequences code for this CDR3. J is TRBJ2-3 and V is TRBV7-2; no definite D call. V was trimmed by 4 bases and J by 4 bases, leaving 6 bases between them. The CDR3 extends over 12 amino acids. In germline, CDR1 is SGHTA, CDR2 FQGNSA. Here the CDR3 DNA reads TGTGCCAGCAGCTGGGTGGCAGATACGCAGTATTTT. Translation gives CASSWVADTQYF.

This chain uses TRBV2 with TRBJ2-3, with 12 bases matching TRBD2. This CDR3 is built from 16 residues. The V gene's germline CDR1 is SNHLY and CDR2 FYNNEI. J was trimmed by 3 bases and V by 5 bases; bases with no gene match: 6. CDR3 region: CASSPGTSGLTDTQYF. As DNA, the CDR3 is TGTGCCAGCAGTCCCGGGACTAGCGGGTTAACAGATACGCAGTATTTT.

V and J are TRBV28 and TRBJ1-6; no clear D gene. Looked up from germline, CDR1 is MDHEN and CDR2 is SYDVKM. Trimming cost V 4 bases and J 2 bases, with 15 bases left between them. The CDR3 consists of 17 residues. The CDR3 region is CASSSRPSGPYNSPLHF. The CDR3 DNA follows: TGTGCCAGCAGTTCACGACCCTCAGGCCCCTATAATTCACCCCTCCACTTT.

This rearrangement joins TRBV20-1 to TRBJ2-7; tentative D call: TRBD2 (6 bases). Trimming shortened V by 3 bases and J by 0 bases, and 15 bases separated the two germline ends. This CDR3 spans 15 amino acids. The germline V gene encodes CDR1 DFQATT and CDR2 SNEGSKA (reference sequence). The CDR3 region is CSASSLAQSSYEQYF. The CDR3 region has the DNA TGCAGTGCTAGTTCTCTAGCGCAAAGCTCCTACGAGCAGTACTTC.

The rearrangement uses TRBV27 and TRBJ1-2, with D unresolved. The CDR3 is 16 residues long. Germline assignment: CDR1 MNHEY and CDR2 SMNVEV (reference sequence). The V end lost 5 bases, the J end lost 2 bases, and 18 bases lay between the germline ends. The CDR3 sequence is CASSLRPMNLNYGYTF. The DNA for the CDR3 is TGTGCCAGCAGTCTCCGACCCATGAACCTAAACTATGGCTACACCTTC.